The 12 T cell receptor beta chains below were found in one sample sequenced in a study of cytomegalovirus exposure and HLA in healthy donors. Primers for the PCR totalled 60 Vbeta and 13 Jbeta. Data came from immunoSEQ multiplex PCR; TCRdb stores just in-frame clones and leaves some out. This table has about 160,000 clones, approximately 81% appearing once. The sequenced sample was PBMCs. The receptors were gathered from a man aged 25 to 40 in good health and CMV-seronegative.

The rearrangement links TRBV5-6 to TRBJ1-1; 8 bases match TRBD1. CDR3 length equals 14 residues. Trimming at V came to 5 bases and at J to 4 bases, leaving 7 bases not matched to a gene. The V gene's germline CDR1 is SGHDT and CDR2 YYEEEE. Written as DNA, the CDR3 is TGTGCCAGCAGTTACTCGACAGGGGCCACTGAAGCTTTCTTT. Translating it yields CASSYSTGATEAFF. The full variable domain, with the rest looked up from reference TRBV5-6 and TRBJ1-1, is DAGVTQSPTHLIKTRGQQVTLRCSPKSGHDTVSWYQQALGQGPQFIFQYYEEEERQRGNFPDRFSGHQFPNYSSELNVNALLLGDSALYLCASSYSTGATEAFFGQGTRLTVV.

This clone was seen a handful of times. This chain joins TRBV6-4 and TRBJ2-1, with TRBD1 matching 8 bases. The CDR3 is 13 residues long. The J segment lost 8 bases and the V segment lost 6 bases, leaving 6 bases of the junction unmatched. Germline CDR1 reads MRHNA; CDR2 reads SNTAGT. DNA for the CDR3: TGTGCCAGCAGCTTAGACAGGGGTTATGAGCAGTTCTTC. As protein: CASSLDRGYEQFF.

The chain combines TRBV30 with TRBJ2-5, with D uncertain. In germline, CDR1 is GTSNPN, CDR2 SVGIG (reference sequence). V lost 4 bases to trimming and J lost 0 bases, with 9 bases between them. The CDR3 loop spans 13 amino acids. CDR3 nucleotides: TGTGCCTGGAAGTTACAGTACCAAGAGACCCAGTACTTC. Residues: CAWKLQYQETQYF.

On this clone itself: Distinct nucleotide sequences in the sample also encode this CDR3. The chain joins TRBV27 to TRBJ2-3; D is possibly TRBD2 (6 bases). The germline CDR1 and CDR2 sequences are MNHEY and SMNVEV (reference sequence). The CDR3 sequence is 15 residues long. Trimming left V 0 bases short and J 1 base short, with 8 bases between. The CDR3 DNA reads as TGTGCCAGCAGTTTATCCGGGACTCGCACAGATACGCAGTATTTT. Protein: CASSLSGTRTDTQYF.

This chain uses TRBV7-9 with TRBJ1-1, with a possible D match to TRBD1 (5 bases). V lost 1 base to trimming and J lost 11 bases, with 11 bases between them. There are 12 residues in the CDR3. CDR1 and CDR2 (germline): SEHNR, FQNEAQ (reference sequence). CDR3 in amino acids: CASSLDLGVAFF. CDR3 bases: TGTGCCAGCAGCTTAGACCTAGGGGTCGCTTTCTTT.

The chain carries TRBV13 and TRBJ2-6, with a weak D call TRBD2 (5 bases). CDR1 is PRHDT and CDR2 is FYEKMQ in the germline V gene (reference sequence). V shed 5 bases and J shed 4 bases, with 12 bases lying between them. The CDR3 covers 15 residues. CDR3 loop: CASSLQRAGANVLTF. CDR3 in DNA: TGTGCCAGCAGCCTACAGAGGGCAGGGGCCAACGTCCTGACTTTC.

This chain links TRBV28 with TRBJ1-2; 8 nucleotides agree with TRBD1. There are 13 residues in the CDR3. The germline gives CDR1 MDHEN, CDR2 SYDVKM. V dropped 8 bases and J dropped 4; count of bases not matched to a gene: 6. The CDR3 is CASQGAQVYGYTF. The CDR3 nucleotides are TGTGCCAGCCAGGGGGCGCAGGTCTATGGCTACACCTTC.

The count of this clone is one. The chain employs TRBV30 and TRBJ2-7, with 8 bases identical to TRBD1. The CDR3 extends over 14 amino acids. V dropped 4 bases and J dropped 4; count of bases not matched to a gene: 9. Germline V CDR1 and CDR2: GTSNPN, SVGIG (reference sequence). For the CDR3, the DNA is TGTGCCTGGAAAAGGGGACAGGCCAAGTACGAGCAGTACTTC. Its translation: CAWKRGQAKYEQYF.

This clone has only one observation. In DNA form, the CDR3 reads TGTGCCAGCAGCCCCTCGACATCTTTGAACACTGAAGCTTTCTTT. Protein: CASSPSTSLNTEAFF. V usage is TRBV11-3 and J usage is TRBJ1-1; no clear D. Trimming pared 5 bases from V and 0 bases from J, leaving 13 bases between. Per germline, CDR1 SGHNT and CDR2 YENEEA. This CDR3 spans 15 amino acids. The full variable domain, completed using reference TRBV11-3 and TRBJ1-1, is EAGVVQSPRYKIIEKKQPVAFWCNPISGHNTLYWYLQNLGQGPELLIRYENEEAVDDSQLPKDRFSAERLKGVDSTLKIQPAELGDSAVYLCASSPSTSLNTEAFFGQGTRLTVV.

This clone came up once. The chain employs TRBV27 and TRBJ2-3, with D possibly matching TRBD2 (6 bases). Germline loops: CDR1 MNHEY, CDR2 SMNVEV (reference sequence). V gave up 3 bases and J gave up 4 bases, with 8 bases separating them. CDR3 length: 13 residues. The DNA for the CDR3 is TGTGCCAGCAGTTTGCGGGGTTCAGATACGCAGTATTTT. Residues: CASSLRGSDTQYF.

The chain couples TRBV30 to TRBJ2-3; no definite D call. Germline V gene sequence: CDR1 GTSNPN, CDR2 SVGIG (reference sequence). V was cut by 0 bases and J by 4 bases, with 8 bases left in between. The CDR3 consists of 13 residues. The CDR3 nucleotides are TGTGCCTGGAGTGTACTAACCCCAGATACGCAGTATTTT. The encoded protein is CAWSVLTPDTQYF.

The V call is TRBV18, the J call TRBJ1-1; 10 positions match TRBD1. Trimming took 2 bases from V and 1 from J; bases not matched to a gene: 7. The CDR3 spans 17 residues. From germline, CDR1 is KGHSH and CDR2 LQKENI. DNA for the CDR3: TGTGCCAGCTCACCATTGGGGACAGGGGCTTGGAACACTGAAGCTTTCTTT. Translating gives CASSPLGTGAWNTEAFF. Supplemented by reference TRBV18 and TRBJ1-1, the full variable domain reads NAGVMQNPRHLVRRRGQEARLRCSPMKGHSHVYWYRQLPEEGLKFMVYLQKENIIDESGMPKERFSAEFPKEGPSILRIQQVVRGDSAAYFCASSPLGTGAWNTEAFFGQGTRLTVV.